These 23 T cell receptor beta chains came from one sample sequenced in a study of blood T cell repertoires in COVID-19. Sequenced by immunoSEQ multiplex PCR; TCRdb stores in-frame clones only, minus some. The data show roughly 60,000 clones, with about 82% seen just once and 12% held by the top ten. What was sequenced was peripheral blood. These receptors all stem from a human donor in a cohort sampled during active COVID-19.

The chain carries TRBV6-5 and TRBJ2-3, with 8 bases identical to TRBD2. J gave up 0 bases and V 5 bases, and 4 bases lay outside the gene matches. CDR3 length equals 15 residues. The V gene's germline CDR1 is MNHEY and CDR2 SVGAGI. The CDR3 loop is CASSSSGASTDTQYF. The CDR3 DNA is TGTGCCAGCAGTAGTAGCGGGGCTAGCACAGATACGCAGTATTTT.

The sample holds one count of this clone. V usage is TRBV7-2 and J usage is TRBJ2-1, with a tentative D call TRBD2 (5 bases). Germline lookup yields CDR1 SGHTA and CDR2 FQGNSA. Trimming took off 6 bases at V and 9 bases at J, with 18 bases between the two ends. This CDR3 has 14 amino acids. The CDR3 DNA sequence: TGTGCCAGCAGTGACACCCCGATAGCGACTGAGCAGTTCTTC. Translation gives CASSDTPIATEQFF.

The CDR3 is CASSRFDTLETQYF. The CDR3 DNA is TGCGCCAGCAGCAGGTTCGACACCCTGGAGACCCAGTACTTC. The chain recombines TRBV5-1 with TRBJ2-5; D is uncertain. This CDR3 contains 14 residues. V lost 4 bases to trimming and J lost 5 bases, with 15 bases between them. CDR1 is SGHRS, CDR2 YFSETQ, per germline.

The gene calls are TRBV2 and TRBJ1-5; maybe TRBD1 (5 bases). Trimming removed 11 bases from V and 0 bases from J, with 11 bases in between. The germline gives CDR1 SNHLY, CDR2 FYNNEI. The CDR3 contains 13 residues. This chain's CDR3 is CAGRQTSNQPQHF. CDR3 coding DNA: TGTGCCGGAAGACAGACTAGCAATCAGCCCCAGCATTTT. Combining the CDR3 with reference TRBV2 and TRBJ1-5 gives the whole variable domain EPEVTQTPSHQVTQMGQEVILRCVPISNHLYFYWYRQILGQKVEFLVSFYNNEISEKSEIFDDQFSVERPDGSNFTLKIRSTKLEDSAMYFCAGRQTSNQPQHFGDGTRLSIL.

The V gene is TRBV4-1, the J gene TRBJ1-5; 7 nucleotides align to TRBD1. V gave up 2 bases and J gave up 1 base; unmatched junction bases: 5. Germline V gene lookup returns CDR1 MGHRA and CDR2 YSYEKL. The length of the CDR3 is 16 residues. In DNA form, the CDR3 reads TGCGCCAGCAGCCAACGACAGGGAACGAGCAATCAGCCCCAGCATTTT. This translates into CASSQRQGTSNQPQHF.

This sequence joins TRBV2 and TRBJ2-3, with a tentative D call TRBD1 (5 bases). There are 14 residues in the CDR3. CDR1 and CDR2 from the germline V gene are SNHLY and FYNNEI. Trimming left V 2 bases short and J 3 bases short, with 9 bases between. The CDR3 here is CASSEWQGTDTQYF. The CDR3, as DNA: TGTGCCAGCAGTGAATGGCAGGGAACAGATACGCAGTATTTT.

This chain uses TRBV28 with TRBJ2-3, with 8 bases that match TRBD2. The ends lost 7 bases at V and 3 bases at J; junction bases unmatched: 9. The CDR3 totals 15 residues. CDR1 is MDHEN and CDR2 is SYDVKM in the germline V gene. CDR3 nucleotides: TGTGCCAGCACCCGGGGGGGTAGCGGAACAGATACGCAGTATTTT. Its translation: CASTRGGSGTDTQYF.

This clone was observed at least ten times. The chain employs TRBV3-1 (or the pseudogene TRBV3-2) and TRBJ1-5; TRBD1 aligns across 7 bases. There are 16 residues in the CDR3. V trimming: 1 base; J trimming: 1 base; junction bases outside the gene matches: 4. Germline V gives CDR1 LGHDT, CDR2 YNNKEL (reference sequence). The CDR3 spells CASSQGQGWSNQPQHF. The CDR3 coding sequence is TGTGCCAGCAGCCAAGGACAGGGTTGGAGCAATCAGCCCCAGCATTTT.

This clone was counted a few times. This chain joins TRBV27 and TRBJ2-7, with 8 nucleotides matching TRBD1. Looked up from germline, CDR1 is MNHEY and CDR2 is SMNVEV (reference sequence). The CDR3 is 14 residues long. The V gene end was trimmed by 5 bases and the J gene end by 2 bases; junction bases not matched to a gene: 5. This CDR3 reads CASSPPGQAYEQYF. CDR3 nucleotides: TGTGCCAGCAGTCCGCCGGGACAGGCCTACGAGCAGTACTTC.

The genes are TRBV7-2 and TRBJ2-5, with D possibly TRBD2 on 6 matching bases. Trimming shortened V by 7 bases and J by 2 bases, and 23 bases separated the two germline ends. This CDR3 spans 17 amino acids. Germline lookup yields CDR1 SGHTA and CDR2 FQGNSA. In DNA, the CDR3 is TGTGCCAGCACCTCTTGGAGGGGCGGGGTAAGGCAAGAGACCCAGTACTTC. This codes for CASTSWRGGVRQETQYF.

By frequency in the sample, this clone is medium-sized. Other DNA sequences in this sample translate to the same CDR3. The rearrangement uses TRBV11-2 and TRBJ2-7; tentatively, D is TRBD1 (5 bases). Germline CDR1 is SGHAT and CDR2 is FQNNGV. Trimming took off 3 bases at V and 1 base at J, with 7 bases between the two ends. The CDR3 extends over 13 amino acids. CDR3 protein: CASSLGQSYEQYF. Written as DNA, the CDR3 is TGTGCCAGCAGCTTGGGGCAGTCCTACGAGCAGTACTTC.

CDR3 protein: CATGLSGSLGNEQFF. The CDR3, as DNA: TGTGCCACCGGACTTAGCGGGAGTCTTGGCAATGAGCAGTTCTTC. The chain employs TRBV24-1 and TRBJ2-1; 9 positions agree with TRBD2. The ends lost 9 bases at V and 6 bases at J; junction bases unmatched: 11. This CDR3 spans 15 amino acids. In germline, CDR1 is KGHDR, CDR2 SFDVKD.

V is TRBV4-1 and J is TRBJ2-7, with 16 bases that match TRBD2. The CDR3 consists of 17 residues. The germline CDR1 and CDR2 sequences are MGHRA and YSYEKL. Unmatched junction bases numbered 11, after V lost 5 bases and J lost 7 bases. CDR3 bases: TGCGCCAGCAGCTACCGACCGGGACTAGCGGGAGGGGAAGAGCAGTACTTC. As protein: CASSYRPGLAGGEEQYF.

The J gene is TRBJ1-5, the V gene TRBV6-6; TRBD1 matches 7 bases. CDR1 is MNHNY and CDR2 is SVGAGI in the germline V gene (reference sequence). This CDR3 has 15 residues. V was clipped by 2 bases and J by 0 bases; unmatched bases: 1. DNA for the CDR3: TGTGCCAGCAGTTACGACAGGGATAGCAATCAGCCCCAGCATTTT. Its protein is CASSYDRDSNQPQHF.

The chain links TRBV28 to TRBJ2-6; 9 positions match TRBD1. With 9 bases clipped from V and 0 bases from J, the junction kept 9 bases outside the gene matches. From germline, CDR1 is MDHEN and CDR2 SYDVKM. This CDR3 has 17 amino acids. The CDR3 region is CASKIGTGFSGANVLTF. As DNA, the CDR3 is TGTGCCAGTAAAATTGGGACAGGGTTCTCTGGGGCCAACGTCCTGACTTTC. Filled out from reference TRBV28 and TRBJ2-6, the complete variable domain reads DVKVTQSSRYLVKRTGEKVFLECVQDMDHENMFWYRQDPGLGLRLIYFSYDVKMKEKGDIPEGYSVSREKKERFSLILESASTNQTSMYLCASKIGTGFSGANVLTFGAGSRLTVL.

The rearrangement links TRBV6-2 or TRBV6-3 to TRBJ2-1; D unresolved. V was pared by 6 bases and J by 10 bases, with 13 bases between. Germline CDR1 MNHEY, CDR2 SVGEGT. The CDR3 is made up of 12 amino acids. This chain's CDR3 is CASSPVEEEQFF. As DNA, the CDR3 is TGTGCCAGCAGCCCCGTCGAGGAAGAGCAGTTCTTC.

The rearrangement joins TRBV29-1 to TRBJ1-5; 9 nucleotides match TRBD1. V was clipped by 7 bases and J by 5 bases; unmatched bases: 3. The CDR3 spans 12 residues. Germline V CDR1 and CDR2: SQVTM, ANQGSEA. CDR3 bases: TGCAGCGCCGGACAGGGGTATCAGCCCCAGCATTTT. The encoded protein is CSAGQGYQPQHF.

The chain carries TRBV4-3 and TRBJ2-1; weak D call: TRBD2 (5 bases). Per the germline V gene, CDR1 is LGHNA and CDR2 is YSLEER. The CDR3 extends over 19 amino acids. Trimming cost V 0 bases and J 8 bases, with 26 bases left between them. This chain's CDR3 is CASSQDPPRSRGIGDEQFF. CDR3 nucleotides: TGCGCCAGCAGCCAAGATCCCCCGCGCAGCCGGGGTATTGGGGATGAGCAGTTCTTC.

The chain couples TRBV4-1 to TRBJ2-7; D gene ambiguous. The CDR3 contains 14 residues. Between the trimmed V and J ends, which lost 0 bases and 12 bases, there was a span of 18 bases. Germline CDR1 reads MGHRA; CDR2 reads YSYEKL. The CDR3 DNA follows: TGCGCCAGCAGCCAAGACCCCCAGTTGTTTGTTGGGTACTTC. Its protein product is CASSQDPQLFVGYF.

The chain joins TRBV3-1 (or the pseudogene TRBV3-2) to TRBJ2-7; D is perhaps TRBD2 (5 bases). The V end was cut by 0 bases, the J end by 2 bases, with 14 bases between. There are 16 residues in the CDR3. The germline CDR1 and CDR2 sequences are LGHDT and YNNKEL (reference sequence). This chain's CDR3 is CASSQDSVAGAYEQYF. CDR3 bases: TGTGCCAGCAGCCAAGACTCAGTAGCCGGGGCCTACGAGCAGTACTTC.

The V gene is TRBV6-2 or TRBV6-3, the J gene TRBJ2-1; D is unresolved. The CDR3 totals 13 residues. V was clipped by 0 bases and J by 9 bases, with 9 bases between them. Germline loops: CDR1 MNHEY, CDR2 SVGEGT. CDR3: CASSYSVLSEQFF. The CDR3 DNA follows: TGTGCCAGCAGTTACTCGGTGTTGAGTGAGCAGTTCTTC.

The genes are TRBV19 and TRBJ2-7; D gene uncertain. The CDR3 totals 11 residues. Germline assignment: CDR1 LNHDA and CDR2 SQIVND (reference sequence). Trimming took off 3 bases at V and 5 bases at J, with 5 bases between the two ends. DNA of the CDR3: TGTGCCAGTAGTATGGCGGACGAGCAGTACTTC. Its protein is CASSMADEQYF.

The rearrangement joins TRBV30 to TRBJ2-5; D is uncertain. The V end was cut by 0 bases, the J end by 4 bases, with 9 bases between. Germline CDR1 GTSNPN, CDR2 SVGIG (reference sequence). The CDR3 has 13 residues. CDR3 nucleotides: TGTGCCTGGAGTGTATCCAGGATAGAGACCCAGTACTTC. Its translation: CAWSVSRIETQYF.